This T cell receptor beta chain was captured in a study of control samples from healthy donors and cancer patients. The CDR3 runs 13 residues. V dropped 1 base and J dropped 3 bases, with 7 bases sitting between them. Germline V gene lookup returns CDR1 SGHAT and CDR2 FQNNGV. Profiled with immunoSEQ multiplex PCR; TCRdb holds only in-frame clones, not every one. The sample has over 60,000 clones; 70% to 90% are singletons. This chain uses TRBV11-2 with TRBJ2-7; the D is unclear. Sample: PBMCs. The sequence was obtained from a woman in her sixties with head and neck cancer. As DNA, the CDR3 is TGTGCCAGCAGCTTAGGGTCCCTCTACGAGCAGTACTTC. Its translation is CASSLGSLYEQYF.